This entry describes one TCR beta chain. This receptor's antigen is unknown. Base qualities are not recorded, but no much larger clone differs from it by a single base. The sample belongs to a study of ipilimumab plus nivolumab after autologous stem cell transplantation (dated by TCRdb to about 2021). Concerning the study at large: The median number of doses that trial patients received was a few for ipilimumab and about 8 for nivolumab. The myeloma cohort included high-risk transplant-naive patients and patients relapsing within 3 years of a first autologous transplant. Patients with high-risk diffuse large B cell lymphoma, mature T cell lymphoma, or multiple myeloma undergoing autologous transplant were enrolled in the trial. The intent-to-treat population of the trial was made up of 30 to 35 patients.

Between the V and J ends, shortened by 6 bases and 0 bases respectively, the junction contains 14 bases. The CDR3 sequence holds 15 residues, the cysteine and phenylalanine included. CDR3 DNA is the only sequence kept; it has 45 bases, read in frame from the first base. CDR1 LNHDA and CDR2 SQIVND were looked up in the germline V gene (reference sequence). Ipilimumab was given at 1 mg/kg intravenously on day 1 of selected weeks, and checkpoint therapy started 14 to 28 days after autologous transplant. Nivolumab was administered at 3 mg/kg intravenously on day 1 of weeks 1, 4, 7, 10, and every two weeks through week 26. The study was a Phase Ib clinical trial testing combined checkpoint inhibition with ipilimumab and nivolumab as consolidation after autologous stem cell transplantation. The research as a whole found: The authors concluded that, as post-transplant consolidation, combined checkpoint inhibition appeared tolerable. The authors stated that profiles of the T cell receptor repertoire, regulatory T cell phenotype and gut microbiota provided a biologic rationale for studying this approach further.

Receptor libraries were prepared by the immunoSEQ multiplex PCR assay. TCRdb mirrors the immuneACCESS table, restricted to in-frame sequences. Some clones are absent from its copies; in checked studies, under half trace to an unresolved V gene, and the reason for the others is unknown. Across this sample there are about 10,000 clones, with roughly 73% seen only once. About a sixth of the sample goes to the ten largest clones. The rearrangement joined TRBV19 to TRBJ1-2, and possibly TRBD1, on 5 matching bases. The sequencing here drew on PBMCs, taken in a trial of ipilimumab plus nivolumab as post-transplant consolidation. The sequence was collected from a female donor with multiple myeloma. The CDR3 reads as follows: CASRGLGGANYGYTF. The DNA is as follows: TGTGCCAGTAGGGGATTGGGGGGAGCTAACTATGGCTACACCTTC.